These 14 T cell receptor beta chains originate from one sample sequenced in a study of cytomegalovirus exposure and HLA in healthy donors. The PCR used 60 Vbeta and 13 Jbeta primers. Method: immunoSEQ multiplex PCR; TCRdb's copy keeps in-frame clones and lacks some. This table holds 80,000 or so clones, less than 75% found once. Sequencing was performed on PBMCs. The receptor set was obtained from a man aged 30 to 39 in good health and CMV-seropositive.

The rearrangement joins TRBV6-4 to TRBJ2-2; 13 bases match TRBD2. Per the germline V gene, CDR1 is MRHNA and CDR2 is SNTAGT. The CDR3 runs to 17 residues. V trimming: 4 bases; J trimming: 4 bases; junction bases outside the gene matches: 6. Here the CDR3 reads CASSVLAGGPATGELFF. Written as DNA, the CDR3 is TGTGCCAGCAGTGTACTAGCGGGGGGGCCGGCCACCGGGGAGCTGTTTTTT.

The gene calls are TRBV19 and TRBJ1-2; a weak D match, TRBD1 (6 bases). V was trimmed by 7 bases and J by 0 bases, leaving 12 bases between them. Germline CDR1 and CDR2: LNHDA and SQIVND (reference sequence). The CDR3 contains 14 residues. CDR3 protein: CASTSTGANYGYTF. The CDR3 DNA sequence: TGTGCCAGTACTTCGACAGGAGCTAACTATGGCTACACCTTC.

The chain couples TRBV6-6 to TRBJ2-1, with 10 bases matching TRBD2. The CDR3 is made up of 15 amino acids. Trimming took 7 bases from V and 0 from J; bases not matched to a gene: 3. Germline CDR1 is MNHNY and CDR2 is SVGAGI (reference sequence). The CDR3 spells CASIRTSGSYNEQFF. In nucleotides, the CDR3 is TGTGCCAGCATTAGGACTAGCGGCTCCTACAATGAGCAGTTCTTC.

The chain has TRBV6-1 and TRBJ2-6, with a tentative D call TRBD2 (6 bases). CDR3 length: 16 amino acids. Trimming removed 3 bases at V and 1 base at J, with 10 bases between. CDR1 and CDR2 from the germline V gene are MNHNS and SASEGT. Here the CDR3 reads CASSDTGRSGANVLTF. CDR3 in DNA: TGTGCCAGCAGTGACACCGGGAGATCTGGGGCCAACGTCCTGACTTTC.

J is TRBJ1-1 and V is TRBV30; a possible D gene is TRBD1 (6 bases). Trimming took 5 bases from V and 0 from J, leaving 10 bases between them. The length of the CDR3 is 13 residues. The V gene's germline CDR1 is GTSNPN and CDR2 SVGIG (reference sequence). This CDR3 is CAWLKGVNTEAFF. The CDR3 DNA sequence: TGTGCCTGGCTTAAGGGGGTGAACACTGAAGCTTTCTTT.

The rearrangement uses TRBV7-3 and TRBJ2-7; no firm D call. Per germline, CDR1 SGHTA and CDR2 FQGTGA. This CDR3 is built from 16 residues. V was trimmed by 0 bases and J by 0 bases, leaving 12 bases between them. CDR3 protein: CASSLTPSRSSYEQYF. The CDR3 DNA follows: TGTGCCAGCAGCTTAACCCCCTCTAGGTCCTCCTACGAGCAGTACTTC.

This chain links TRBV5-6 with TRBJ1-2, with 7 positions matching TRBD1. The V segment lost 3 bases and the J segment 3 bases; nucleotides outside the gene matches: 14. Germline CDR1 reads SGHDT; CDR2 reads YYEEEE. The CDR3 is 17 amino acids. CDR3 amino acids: CASSCVPGQDCDYGYTF. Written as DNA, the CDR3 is TGTGCCAGCAGCTGTGTACCTGGACAGGACTGCGACTATGGCTACACCTTC.

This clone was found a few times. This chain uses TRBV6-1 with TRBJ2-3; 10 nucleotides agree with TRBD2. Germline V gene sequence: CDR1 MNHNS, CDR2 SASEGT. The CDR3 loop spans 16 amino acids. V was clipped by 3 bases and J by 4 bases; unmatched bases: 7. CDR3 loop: CASSEAGAGGPDTQYF. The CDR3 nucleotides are TGTGCCAGCAGTGAGGCAGGAGCGGGGGGGCCAGATACGCAGTATTTT.

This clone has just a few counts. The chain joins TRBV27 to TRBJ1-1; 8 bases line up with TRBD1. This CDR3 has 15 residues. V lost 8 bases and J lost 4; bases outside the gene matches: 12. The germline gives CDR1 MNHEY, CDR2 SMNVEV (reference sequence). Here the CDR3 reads CASGWTGRMATEAFF. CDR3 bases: TGTGCCAGCGGCTGGACAGGGAGGATGGCCACTGAAGCTTTCTTT.

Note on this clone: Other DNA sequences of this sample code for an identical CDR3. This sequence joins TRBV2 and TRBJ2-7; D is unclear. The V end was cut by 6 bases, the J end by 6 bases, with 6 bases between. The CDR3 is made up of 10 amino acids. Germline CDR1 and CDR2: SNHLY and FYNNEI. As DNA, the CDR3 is TGTGCCAGCAGCTATTCCGAGCAGTACTTC. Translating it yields CASSYSEQYF.

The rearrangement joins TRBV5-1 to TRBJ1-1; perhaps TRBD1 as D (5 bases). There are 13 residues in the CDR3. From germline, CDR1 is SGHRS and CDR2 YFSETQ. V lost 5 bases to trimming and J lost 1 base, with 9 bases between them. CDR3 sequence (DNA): TGCGCCAGCAGGACAGACTCGAACACTGAAGCTTTCTTT. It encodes CASRTDSNTEAFF.

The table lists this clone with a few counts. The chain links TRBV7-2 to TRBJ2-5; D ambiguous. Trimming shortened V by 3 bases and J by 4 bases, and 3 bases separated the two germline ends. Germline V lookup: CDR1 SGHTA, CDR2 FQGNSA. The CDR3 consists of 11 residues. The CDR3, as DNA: TGTGCCAGCAGCTTCGGAGAGACCCAGTACTTC. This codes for CASSFGETQYF.

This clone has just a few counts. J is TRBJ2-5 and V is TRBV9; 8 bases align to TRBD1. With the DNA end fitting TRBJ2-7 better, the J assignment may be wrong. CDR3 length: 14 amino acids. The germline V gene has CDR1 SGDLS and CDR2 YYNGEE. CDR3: CASSADRGYDEQYF. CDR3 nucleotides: TGTGCCAGCAGCGCCGACAGGGGCTACGACGAGCAGTACTTC.

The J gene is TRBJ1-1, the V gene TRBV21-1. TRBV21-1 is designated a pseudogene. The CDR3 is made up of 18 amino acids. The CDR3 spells CASSKAARAPGRNTEAFF. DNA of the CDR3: TGTGCCAGCAGCAAAGCCGCGAGGGCTCCAGGACGGAACACTGAAGCTTTCTTT.